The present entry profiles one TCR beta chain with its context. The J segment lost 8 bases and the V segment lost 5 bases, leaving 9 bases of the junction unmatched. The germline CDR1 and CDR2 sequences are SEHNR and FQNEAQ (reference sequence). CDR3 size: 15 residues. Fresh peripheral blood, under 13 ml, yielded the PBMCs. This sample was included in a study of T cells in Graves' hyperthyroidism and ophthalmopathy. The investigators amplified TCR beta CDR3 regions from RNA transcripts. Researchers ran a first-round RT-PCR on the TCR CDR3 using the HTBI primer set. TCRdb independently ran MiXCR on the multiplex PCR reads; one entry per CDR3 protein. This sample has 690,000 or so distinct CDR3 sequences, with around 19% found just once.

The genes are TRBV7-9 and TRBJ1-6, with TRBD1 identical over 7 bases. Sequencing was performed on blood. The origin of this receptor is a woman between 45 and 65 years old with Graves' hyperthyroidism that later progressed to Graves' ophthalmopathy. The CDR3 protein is CASSPTPRGYSPLHF. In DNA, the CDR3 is TGTGCCAGCAGCCCTACCCCCAGGGGGTATTCACCCCTCCACTTT.